This T cell receptor beta chain was recovered during a study of Graves' ophthalmopathy and Graves' hyperthyroidism. Germline V gives CDR1 SNHLY, CDR2 FYNNEI. V gave up 2 bases and J gave up 7 bases; unmatched junction bases: 10. The length of the CDR3 is 16 residues. This clonotype was recorded many times. What it recognizes is unknown. Study-level points and caveats: Thyroid clonotypes that were expanded above 0.001 frequency mostly also appeared in blood.

Clinicians made diagnoses from clinical symptoms, serum thyroxine, TRAb, thyroid ultrasound and orbital computed tomography. TCR beta CDR3 regions were amplified from RNA transcripts. HTBI primers were used in a first-round RT-PCR, which preceded a second-round multiplex PCR. TCRdb reprocessed the multiplex PCR reads via MiXCR and lists one record per CDR3 protein. The sample contains a few hundred thousand distinct CDR3 sequences, less than 40% of which appear only once. The sample consisted of peripheral blood or thyroid tissue (not recorded which). This clonotype was sampled from an adult man with Graves' hyperthyroidism. This rearrangement joins TRBV2 to TRBJ1-4, with TRBD1 identical over 7 bases. The CDR3 sequence is CASSEQGGPGGEKLFF. Written as DNA, the CDR3 is TGTGCCAGCAGTGAACAGGGGGGGCCGGGGGGTGAAAAACTGTTTTTT.